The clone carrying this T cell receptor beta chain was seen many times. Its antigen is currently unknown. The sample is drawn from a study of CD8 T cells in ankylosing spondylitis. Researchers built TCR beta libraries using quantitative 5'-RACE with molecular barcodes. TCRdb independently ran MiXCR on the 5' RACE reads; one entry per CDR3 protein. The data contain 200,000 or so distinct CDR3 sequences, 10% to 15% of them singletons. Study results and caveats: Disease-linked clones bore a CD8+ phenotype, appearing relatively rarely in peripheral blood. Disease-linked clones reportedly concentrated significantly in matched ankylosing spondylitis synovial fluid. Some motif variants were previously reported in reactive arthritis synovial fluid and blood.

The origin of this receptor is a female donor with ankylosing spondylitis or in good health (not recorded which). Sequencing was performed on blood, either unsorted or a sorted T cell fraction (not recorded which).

The CDR3 reads CASTSAGLQNTEAFF. CDR3 DNA sequence: TGTGCCAGCACGTCGGCGGGACTCCAGAACACTGAAGCTTTCTTT. The V and J genes are TRBV6-1 and TRBJ1-1; perhaps TRBD1 as D (5 bases). The CDR3 is 15 residues long. The germline CDR1 and CDR2 sequences are MNHNS and SASEGT. Deletions cut 7 bases from V and 1 base from J, with 16 bases between.